The 4 T cell receptor beta chains below come from one sample, sequenced in a study of CD8 T cells in Susac syndrome. The authors reverse transcribed roughly 0.5 to 1 ug RNA with random hexamers. TCRdb reprocessed the immunoSEQ multiplex PCR reads via MiXCR and lists one record per CDR3 protein. The data show under 80,000 distinct CDR3 sequences, approximately 94% seen once. Sequencing was done on a sample of CD8+ T cells from PBMCs. The receptors derive from a human donor with multiple sclerosis.

This clonotype was observed a single time. The chain has TRBV25-1 and TRBJ2-1; no clear D. Germline values: CDR1 MGHDK, CDR2 SYGVNS. CDR3 size: 11 residues. Trimming removed 3 bases from V and 5 bases from J, with 2 bases in between. CDR3 sequence (DNA): TGTGCCAGCAGTGACCACAATGAGCAGTTCTTC. As protein: CASSDHNEQFF.

V gene TRBV12-3 or TRBV12-4 combines with J gene TRBJ2-2, with a possible D match to TRBD1 (5 bases). Trimming stripped 6 bases from V and 6 bases from J, with 8 bases between. The CDR3 totals 12 residues. CDR3 sequence: CASSQGPGELFF. CDR3 sequence (DNA): TGTGCCAGCAGCCAGGGCCCCGGGGAGCTGTTTTTT.

This rearrangement joins TRBV19 to TRBJ2-7, with D perhaps given as TRBD1 or TRBD2 (5 bases each). Germline V gene data show CDR1 as LNHDA and CDR2 as SQIVND (reference sequence). Trimming stripped 3 bases from V and 3 bases from J, with 18 bases between. The CDR3 length is 16 residues. This CDR3 reads CASSMGGDHYYYEQYF. CDR3 coding DNA: TGTGCCAGTAGTATGGGTGGGGACCACTACTACTACGAGCAGTACTTC.

V usage is TRBV27 and J usage is TRBJ1-5; perhaps TRBD1 as D (6 bases). The CDR3 has 13 residues. V was shortened by 5 bases and J by 7 bases, with 12 bases between the two germline ends. From germline, CDR1 is MNHEY and CDR2 SMNVEV (reference sequence). The CDR3 sequence is CASSVHREQPQHF. CDR3 sequence (DNA): TGTGCCAGCAGTGTGCACAGGGAGCAGCCCCAGCATTTT.